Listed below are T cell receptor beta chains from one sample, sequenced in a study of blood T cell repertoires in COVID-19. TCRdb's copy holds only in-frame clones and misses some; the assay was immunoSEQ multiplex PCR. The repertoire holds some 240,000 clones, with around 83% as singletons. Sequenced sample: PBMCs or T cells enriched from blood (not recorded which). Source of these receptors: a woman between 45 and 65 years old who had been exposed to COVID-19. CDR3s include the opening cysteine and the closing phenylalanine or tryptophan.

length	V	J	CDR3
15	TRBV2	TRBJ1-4	CACSRDRATNEKLFF
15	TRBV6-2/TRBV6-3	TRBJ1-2	CASSRTKWTAHGYTF
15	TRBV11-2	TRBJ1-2	CASSLDRRGDYGYTF
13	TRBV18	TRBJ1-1	CASSLRGNTEAFF
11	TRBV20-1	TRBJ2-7	CSARWLYEQYF
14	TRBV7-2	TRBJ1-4	CASSLTYRGEKLFF
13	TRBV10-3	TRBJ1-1	CAIRQGHGTEAFF
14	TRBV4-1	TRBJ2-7	CASRLGASSYEQYF
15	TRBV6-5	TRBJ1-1	CASKSGRPGRDEAFF
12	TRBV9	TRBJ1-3	CASSVEGNTIYF
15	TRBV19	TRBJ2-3	CASSEAGGRTDTQYF
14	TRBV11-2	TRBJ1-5	CASSLTYSNQPQHF
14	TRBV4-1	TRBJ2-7	CASSQDAQGWEQYF
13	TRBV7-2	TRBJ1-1	CASSNRGGLVAFF
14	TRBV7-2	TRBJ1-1	CASSPRGRDTEAFF
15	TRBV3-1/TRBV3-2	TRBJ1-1	CASSLRQTVNTEAFF
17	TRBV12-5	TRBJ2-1	CASVPANLAGGYNEQFF
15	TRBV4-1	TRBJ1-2	CASSQDSSGNYGYTF
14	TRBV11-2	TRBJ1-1	CASSSNTGTAEAFF
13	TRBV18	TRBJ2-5	CASSPQGQETQYF
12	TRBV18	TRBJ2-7	CASSQGQDEQYF
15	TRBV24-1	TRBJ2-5	CATSDPGPRGETQYF
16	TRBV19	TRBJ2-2	CASSPRGSLNTGELFF
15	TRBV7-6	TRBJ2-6	CASSLGAAGANVLTF
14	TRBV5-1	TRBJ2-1	CASSLEGSGNEQFF
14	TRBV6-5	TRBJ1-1	CATLPRRASTEAFF
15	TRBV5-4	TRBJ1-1	CASSWPGQANTEAFF
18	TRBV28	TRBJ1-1	CASSSKGGGRWRDTEAFF
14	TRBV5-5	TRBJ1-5	CASSLSAGAQPQHF
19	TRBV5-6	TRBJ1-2	CASSFDVLRQGQANYGYTF
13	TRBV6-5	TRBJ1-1	CASSSTDRTEAFF
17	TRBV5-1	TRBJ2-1	CASSLVPASGSYNEQFF
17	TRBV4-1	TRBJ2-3	CASSRESSGGLTDTQYF
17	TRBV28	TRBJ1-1	CASSLSSRSSADTEAFF
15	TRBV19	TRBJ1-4	CASSTGGTGKEKLFF
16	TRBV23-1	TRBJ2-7	CASSLRQDVYSYEQYF
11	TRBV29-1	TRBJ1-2	CSVESGYGYTF
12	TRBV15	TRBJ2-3	CATSKATDTQYF
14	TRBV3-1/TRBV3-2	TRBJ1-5	CASSKGQQNQPQHF
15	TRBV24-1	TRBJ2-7	CATSDCVRILKEQYF
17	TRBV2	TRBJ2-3	CASSDWTSGGYTDTQYF
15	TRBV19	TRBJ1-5	CASSIDSLFHQPQHF
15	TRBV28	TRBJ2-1	CASIHATDSYNEQFF
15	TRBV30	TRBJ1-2	CAWRQGTVASYGYTF
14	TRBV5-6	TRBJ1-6	CASTKTGVRSPLHF